Each of the 19 T cell receptor beta chains below was sequenced from the same sample in a study of control samples from healthy donors and cancer patients (dated by TCRdb to 2020 to 2021). The receptor library was made with the immunoSEQ multiplex PCR assay. The table was pulled from immuneACCESS by TCRdb, which kept in-frame rearrangements only. Such tables lose some clones; where checked, under half of the loss comes from unresolved V genes, and the rest has no known cause. The sample table lists around 140,000 clones, over 85% of them with a count of one. Approximately 5.7% of the sample is in the top ten clones. Specimen: blood. These receptor sequences come from a man aged 18 to 35 in good health.

This rearrangement joins TRBV7-9 to TRBJ1-5, with D uncertain. CDR3 length equals 13 residues. Looked up from germline, CDR1 is SEHNR and CDR2 is FQNEAQ (reference sequence). Trimming pared 7 bases from V and 1 base from J, leaving 8 bases between. CDR3 protein: CASTPGSNQPQHF. For the CDR3, the DNA is TGTGCCAGCACCCCGGGCAGCAATCAGCCCCAGCATTTT.

The rearrangement links TRBV15 to TRBJ1-6; 8 nucleotides agree with TRBD1. J was trimmed by 7 bases and V by 4 bases; bases with no gene match: 6. This CDR3 is 15 amino acids long. Germline V gene sequence: CDR1 LNHNV, CDR2 YYDKDF (reference sequence). The CDR3 here is CATSTDDRGNSPLHF. The CDR3, as DNA: TGTGCCACCAGCACGGATGACAGGGGCAATTCACCCCTCCACTTT.

The chain couples TRBV6-4 to TRBJ1-2; no firm D call. The germline V and J ends were trimmed by 1 base and 4 bases, with 1 base remaining between them. The germline V gene has CDR1 MRHNA and CDR2 SNTAGT. This CDR3 spans 11 amino acids. DNA for the CDR3: TGTGCCAGCAGTGACTTCTATGGCTACACCTTC. It codes for CASSDFYGYTF.

This chain joins TRBV10-3 and TRBJ2-7; D is undetermined. The CDR3 covers 12 residues. V was cut by 8 bases and J by 7 bases, with 15 bases left in between. In germline, CDR1 is ENHRY, CDR2 SYGVKD. The CDR3 region is CAIGVRLEEQYF. The CDR3 region has the DNA TGTGCCATCGGTGTCAGGCTAGAAGAGCAGTACTTC.

This clone was seen more than once but under ten times. The chain couples TRBV3-1 (or the pseudogene TRBV3-2) to TRBJ1-4; the D gene is possibly TRBD1 (5 bases). This CDR3 comprises 19 residues. Per germline, CDR1 LGHDT and CDR2 YNNKEL (reference sequence). Trimming removed 0 bases at V and 2 bases at J, with 19 bases between. CDR3: CASSQEALDSARTNEKLFF. The CDR3 DNA sequence: TGTGCCAGCAGCCAAGAGGCCCTTGACAGTGCGAGGACTAATGAAAAACTGTTTTTT.

The chain joins TRBV15 to TRBJ2-7; D is ambiguous. The CDR3 runs to 11 residues. V was shortened by 0 bases and J by 8 bases, with 5 bases between the two germline ends. Germline V lookup: CDR1 LNHNV, CDR2 YYDKDF (reference sequence). The CDR3: CATSREGKQYF. The CDR3 nucleotides read TGTGCCACCAGCAGAGAAGGGAAGCAGTACTTC.

This chain connects TRBV10-3 to TRBJ1-5, with D possibly matching TRBD1 (6 bases). This CDR3 region has 14 residues. Germline CDR1 reads ENHRY; CDR2 reads SYGVKD. Deletions cut 3 bases from V and 4 bases from J, with 10 bases between. The CDR3 coding sequence is TGTGCCATCAGTGAACGGACAGAGAATCAGCCCCAGCATTTT. It encodes CAISERTENQPQHF.

The chain uses TRBV29-1 and TRBJ1-1; D remains ambiguous. The CDR3 contains 13 residues. Deletions cut 0 bases from V and 1 base from J, with 6 bases between. Germline CDR1 and CDR2: SQVTM and ANQGSEA. This chain's CDR3 is CSVEEWQNTEAFF. The CDR3 DNA is TGCAGCGTTGAAGAGTGGCAGAACACTGAAGCTTTCTTT.

The chain joins TRBV6-1 to TRBJ1-5, with D unresolved. The germline V gene encodes CDR1 MNHNS and CDR2 SASEGT. Between the trimmed V and J ends, which lost 3 bases and 1 base, there was a span of 10 bases. This CDR3 comprises 15 residues. CDR3 in amino acids: CASSEWSWSNQPQHF. The CDR3 coding sequence is TGTGCCAGCAGTGAGTGGAGTTGGAGCAATCAGCCCCAGCATTTT.

This clone was picked up one time. The chain carries TRBV6-2 or TRBV6-3 and TRBJ1-1, with TRBD1 matching 7 bases. The germline V gene encodes CDR1 MNHEY and CDR2 SVGEGT. The CDR3 is 16 residues long. J was trimmed by 2 bases and V by 5 bases; bases with no gene match: 11. CDR3 sequence (DNA): TGTGCCAGCAGTGCGGACAGGTGGGGTCAAAACACTGAAGCTTTCTTT. This translates into CASSADRWGQNTEAFF.

This clone appeared once. The gene calls are TRBV12-3 or TRBV12-4 and TRBJ1-2; D is uncertain. Trimming stripped 1 base from V and 8 bases from J, with 11 bases between. The CDR3 runs 13 residues. Written as DNA, the CDR3 is TGTGCCAGCAGTTTAGTAACTGGGGTCGGCTACACCTTC. The encoded protein is CASSLVTGVGYTF.

The J gene is TRBJ2-3, the V gene TRBV10-2, with D perhaps matching TRBD2 (6 bases). Germline CDR1 WSHSY, CDR2 SAAADI. CDR3 size: 15 residues. Trimming took 2 bases from V and 6 from J, leaving 15 bases between them. Written as DNA, the CDR3 is TGCGCCAGCAGTGAGCGCAGACGGAGCGGGGATACGCAGTATTTT. Amino acid sequence: CASSERRRSGDTQYF.

This clone came up once. The genes are TRBV3-1 (or the pseudogene TRBV3-2) and TRBJ1-4; no definite D call. The V gene's germline CDR1 is LGHDT and CDR2 YNNKEL (reference sequence). The germline V and J ends were trimmed by 3 bases and 5 bases, with 10 bases remaining between them. This CDR3 spans 14 amino acids. Written as DNA, the CDR3 is TGTGCCAGCAGCCAGGTATCATACAATGAAAAACTGTTTTTT. Its translation is CASSQVSYNEKLFF.

The gene calls are TRBV4-1 and TRBJ2-5; 8 bases are a match to TRBD2. This CDR3 is 15 amino acids long. Trimming removed 8 bases from V and 5 bases from J; junction bases left unmatched: 13. CDR1 is MGHRA and CDR2 is YSYEKL in the germline V gene. Here the CDR3 DNA reads TGCGCCAGCGGTCCCCGGCCAGCGGGGGTTGAGACCCAGTACTTC. This translates into CASGPRPAGVETQYF.

The sample holds one count of this clone. CDR3 bases: TGTGCCTGGAGTGTAGGTTTTTTGTACTATGGCTACACCTTC. Amino acids: CAWSVGFLYYGYTF. The genes are TRBV30 and TRBJ1-2; the D is unclear. V lost 0 bases and J 3 bases, leaving 11 bases between the germline ends. Germline values: CDR1 GTSNPN, CDR2 SVGIG (reference sequence). This CDR3 region has 14 residues.

The gene calls are TRBV6-1 and TRBJ1-6; D not certain. V dropped 1 base and J dropped 10 bases, with 8 bases sitting between them. The CDR3 length is 13 residues. Germline lookup yields CDR1 MNHNS and CDR2 SASEGT. In DNA form, the CDR3 reads TGTGCCAGCAGTGAAGGTTGGCGCTCACCCCTCCACTTT. It is translated as CASSEGWRSPLHF.

The chain carries TRBV5-1 and TRBJ2-5; D call uncertain. The V gene's germline CDR1 is SGHRS and CDR2 YFSETQ. The CDR3 runs to 13 residues. The V end lost 3 bases, the J end lost 5 bases, and 11 bases lay between the germline ends. Here the CDR3 DNA reads TGCGCCAGCAGCTCTTCGACCTCGGAGACCCAGTACTTC. Amino acid sequence: CASSSSTSETQYF.

V usage is TRBV7-9 and J usage is TRBJ1-3; D remains unclear. Trimming pared 8 bases from V and 0 bases from J, leaving 5 bases between. Germline CDR1 reads SEHNR; CDR2 reads FQNEAQ (reference sequence). The CDR3 totals 12 residues. This CDR3 reads CASGLSGNTIYF. For the CDR3, the DNA is TGTGCCAGCGGCCTCTCTGGAAACACCATATATTTT.

The chain has TRBV5-4 and TRBJ2-5; D possibly corresponds to TRBD2 (6 bases). CDR1 and CDR2 (germline): SGHNT, YYREEE (reference sequence). The CDR3 is 13 residues long. Trimming stripped 6 bases from V and 4 bases from J, with 13 bases between. The CDR3 nucleotides are TGTGCCAGCACACGGAGGGAGCTAGAGACCCAGTACTTC. This gives the protein CASTRRELETQYF.